The 17 T cell receptor beta chains below come from one sample, sequenced in a study of cytomegalovirus exposure and HLA in healthy donors. PCR was performed using 60 Vbeta and 13 Jbeta primers. Profiled with immunoSEQ multiplex PCR; TCRdb holds only in-frame clones, not every one. The sample includes some 110,000 clones, roughly three fifths of them seen just once. Sequenced material: PBMCs. These receptors all stem from a woman in her thirties or forties in good health and CMV-seropositive.

The chain recombines TRBV5-6 with TRBJ1-2; the D gene is possibly TRBD1 (5 bases). The CDR3 covers 14 residues. Trimming removed 0 bases at V and 7 bases at J, with 13 bases between. Germline V gene data show CDR1 as SGHDT and CDR2 as YYEEEE. The CDR3 bases are TGTGCCAGCAGCTTGGCGGTAGCAAGGGGTGGCTACACCTTC. The encoded protein is CASSLAVARGGYTF.

This clone has more than one count but fewer than ten. V and J are TRBV6-6 and TRBJ2-5, with D tentatively TRBD1 (6 bases). This CDR3 is built from 15 residues. With 6 bases removed from V and 4 bases from J, the gap between germline ends came to 18 bases. Germline V gene sequence: CDR1 MNHNY, CDR2 SVGAGI (reference sequence). The CDR3 spells CASSPHSTGSETQYF. The CDR3 nucleotides are TGTGCCAGCAGCCCACACAGTACAGGGTCAGAGACCCAGTACTTC.

This clone came up a few times. This sequence joins TRBV20-1 and TRBJ2-7; D unclear. V dropped 6 bases and J dropped 4 bases, with 7 bases sitting between them. This CDR3 has 10 amino acids. CDR1 DFQATT and CDR2 SNEGSKA come from the germline V gene (reference sequence). The CDR3 spells CSAFLYEQYF. The CDR3 nucleotides read TGCAGTGCCTTCCTTTACGAGCAGTACTTC.

In this sample, this clone turned up a few times. The rearrangement links TRBV11-3 to TRBJ2-6, with TRBD1 identical over 7 bases. With V trimmed by 1 base and J by 1 base, 4 bases remained unmatched. Germline V gene sequence: CDR1 SGHNT, CDR2 YENEEA. This CDR3 is 17 amino acids long. The CDR3 DNA follows: TGTGCCAGCAGCTTAGGACAGGGTTATTCTGGGGCCAACGTCCTGACTTTC. It yields the protein CASSLGQGYSGANVLTF.

The genes are TRBV28 and TRBJ1-5, with 9 bases fitting TRBD1. The CDR3 covers 13 residues. V was clipped by 6 bases and J by 10 bases; unmatched bases: 7. The germline V gene encodes CDR1 MDHEN and CDR2 SYDVKM. In DNA form, the CDR3 reads TGTGCCAGCAGGGGGACAGGGTGGGGACCCCAGCATTTT. Protein product: CASRGTGWGPQHF.

J is TRBJ2-5 and V is TRBV7-2, with D tentatively TRBD1 (5 bases). Between the trimmed V and J ends, which lost 5 bases and 2 bases, there was a span of 18 bases. The germline CDR1 and CDR2 sequences are SGHTA and FQGNSA. The CDR3 sequence is 16 residues long. CDR3 nucleotide sequence: TGTGCCAGCAGCAAGTCAGGTACAGGAACACAAGAGACCCAGTACTTC. Its translation: CASSKSGTGTQETQYF.

V gene TRBV5-1 combines with J gene TRBJ2-1, with TRBD2 matching over 11 bases. V shed 4 bases, J shed 10 bases, and the junction held 19 bases outside the gene matches. The CDR3 is 18 residues long. Germline-derived CDR1 and CDR2 are SGHRS and YFSETQ. The CDR3 coding sequence is TGCGCCAGCAGCGATCTACTAGCGGGAGAGGGAAGGGGGGGGGAGCAGTTCTTC. Translated, it gives CASSDLLAGEGRGGEQFF.

This chain uses TRBV7-2 with TRBJ1-5; 7 bases fit TRBD1. Germline-derived CDR1 and CDR2 are SGHTA and FQGNSA. The junction had 6 bases not matched to a gene; V was cut back by 1 base and J by 6 bases. The CDR3 spans 15 residues. CDR3 residues: CASSLGDSKSQPQHF. CDR3 DNA: TGTGCCAGCAGCTTAGGGGACAGTAAGAGTCAGCCCCAGCATTTT.

This clone has only a few counts. The chain combines TRBV5-1 with TRBJ1-2, with a weak D call TRBD1 (6 bases). CDR1 is SGHRS, CDR2 YFSETQ, per germline. V gave up 6 bases and J gave up 5 bases, with 14 bases separating them. This CDR3 contains 13 residues. The CDR3 DNA follows: TGCGCCAGCACCAGGCAGGGGAGTTATGGCTACACCTTC. The encoded protein is CASTRQGSYGYTF.

The chain recombines TRBV7-9 with TRBJ2-5, with 8 nucleotides matching TRBD2. The CDR3 consists of 15 residues. Germline values: CDR1 SEHNR, CDR2 FQNEAQ (reference sequence). Trimming at V came to 6 bases and at J to 5 bases, leaving 11 bases not matched to a gene. The CDR3 nucleotides are TGTGCCAGCAGTCCCGCGGGAGGCCAAGTGGAGACCCAGTACTTC. It yields the protein CASSPAGGQVETQYF. Full variable domain (rest looked up from reference TRBV7-9 and TRBJ2-5): DTGVSQNPRHKITKRGQNVTFRCDPISEHNRLYWYRQTLGQGPEFLTYFQNEAQLEKSRLLSDRFSAERPKGSFSTLEIQRTEQGDSAMYLCASSPAGGQVETQYFGPGTRLLVL.

The sample holds one count of this clone. The chain joins TRBV19 to TRBJ1-5, with 11 positions matching TRBD1. The V gene's germline CDR1 is LNHDA and CDR2 SQIVND (reference sequence). CDR3 length: 15 residues. Trimming removed 7 bases from V and 4 bases from J; junction bases left unmatched: 6. CDR3 sequence reads: CASKKDRGQNQPQHF. CDR3 in DNA: TGTGCCAGTAAAAAGGACAGGGGGCAAAATCAGCCCCAGCATTTT.

This rearrangement joins TRBV6-1 to TRBJ2-3, with D possibly being TRBD2 (6 bases). The CDR3 sequence is 14 residues long. The V end was cut by 6 bases, the J end by 1 base, with 11 bases between. The germline V gene encodes CDR1 MNHNS and CDR2 SASEGT. This CDR3 reads CASSLAWGTDTQYF. The CDR3 DNA reads TGTGCCAGCAGCCTAGCGTGGGGCACAGATACGCAGTATTTT.

The chain employs TRBV18 and TRBJ1-1; D perhaps matches TRBD1 (5 bases). This CDR3 comprises 13 residues. Trimming left V 6 bases short and J 1 base short, with 9 bases between. The germline gives CDR1 KGHSH, CDR2 LQKENI. The CDR3 protein is CASSGDWNTEAFF. The CDR3 DNA reads TGTGCCAGCTCTGGGGACTGGAACACTGAAGCTTTCTTT.

V gene TRBV6-6 combines with J gene TRBJ2-7; 8 bases align to TRBD1. V was pared by 2 bases and J by 11 bases, with 5 bases of the junction left unmatched. CDR3 length equals 12 residues. Looked up from germline, CDR1 is MNHNY and CDR2 is SVGAGI (reference sequence). In nucleotides, the CDR3 is TGTGCCAGCAGTTACCGGACAGGGTTAGAGTACTTC. It yields the protein CASSYRTGLEYF.

The chain recombines TRBV2 with TRBJ1-1, with D maybe TRBD1 (6 bases). V was pared by 1 base and J by 4 bases, with 16 bases between. The CDR3 loop spans 16 amino acids. From germline, CDR1 is SNHLY and CDR2 FYNNEI. The CDR3, as DNA: TGTGCCAGCAGTGAAGGATGGACAGTTAGGGTCACTGAAGCTTTCTTT. This sequence encodes CASSEGWTVRVTEAFF. The entire variable domain, with the rest obtained from reference TRBV2 and TRBJ1-1, is as follows: EPEVTQTPSHQVTQMGQEVILRCVPISNHLYFYWYRQILGQKVEFLVSFYNNEISEKSEIFDDQFSVERPDGSNFTLKIRSTKLEDSAMYFCASSEGWTVRVTEAFFGQGTRLTVV.

This clone was seen only a few times. Germline is not matched at one junction end, which may reflect a read error. The V and J genes are TRBV7-7 and TRBJ2-1; 9 nucleotides align to TRBD1. CDR3 length: 16 residues. CDR1 is SSHAT and CDR2 is FNYEAQ in the germline V gene (reference sequence). CDR3 DNA sequence: TGTGCTAGCAGCGCGACCCCCGGGACAGGGATCCATGAGCAGTTCTTC. Translated: CASSATPGTGIHEQFF.

The chain employs TRBV29-1 and TRBJ2-1, with TRBD2 as a possible D gene (5 bases). Germline CDR1 SQVTM, CDR2 ANQGSEA. Trimming took 2 bases from V and 8 from J, leaving 16 bases between them. There are 14 residues in the CDR3. The CDR3, as DNA: TGCAGCGTTGAAAAGATAACGGGGTGGGATGAGCAGTTCTTC. Translated: CSVEKITGWDEQFF.